This T cell receptor (beta chain) derives from a study of blood T cell repertoires in COVID-19. Study overall: Samples of COVID-19 (acute and convalescent) were obtained from the United States, Italy and Spain. T cells, B-cell-depleted T cells, or PBMCs provided the cDNA or gDNA that served as material.

Germline V gene lookup returns CDR1 KGHSH and CDR2 LQKENI. The V end lost 0 bases, the J end lost 0 bases, and 11 bases lay between the germline ends. The length of the CDR3 is 16 residues. TCRdb's copy holds only in-frame clones and misses some; the assay was immunoSEQ multiplex PCR. This table holds some 110,000 clones, approximately 90% found once. Sequenced sample: peripheral blood. The V call is TRBV18, the J call TRBJ1-1; D call uncertain. The clonotype originates from a human donor with active COVID-19. The donor label of this sample is uncertain. The CDR3 reads CASSPPESQMNTEAFF. The DNA of the CDR3 is TGTGCCAGCTCACCACCAGAAAGTCAGATGAACACTGAAGCTTTCTTT.